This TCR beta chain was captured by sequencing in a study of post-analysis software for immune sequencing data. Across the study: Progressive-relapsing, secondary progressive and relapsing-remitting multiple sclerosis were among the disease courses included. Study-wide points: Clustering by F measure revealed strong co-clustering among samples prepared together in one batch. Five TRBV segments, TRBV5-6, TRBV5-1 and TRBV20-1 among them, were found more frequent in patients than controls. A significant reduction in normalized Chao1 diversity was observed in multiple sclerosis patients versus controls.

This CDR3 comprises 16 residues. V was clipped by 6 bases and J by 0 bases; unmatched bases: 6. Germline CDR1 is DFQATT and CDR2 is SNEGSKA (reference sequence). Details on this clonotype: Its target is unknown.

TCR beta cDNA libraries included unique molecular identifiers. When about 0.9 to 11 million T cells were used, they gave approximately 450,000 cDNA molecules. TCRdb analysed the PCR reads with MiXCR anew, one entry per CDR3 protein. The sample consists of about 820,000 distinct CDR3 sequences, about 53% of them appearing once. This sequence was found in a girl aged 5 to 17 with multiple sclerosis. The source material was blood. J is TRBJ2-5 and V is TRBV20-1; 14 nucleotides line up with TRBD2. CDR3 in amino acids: CSAGGLAGEYQETQYF. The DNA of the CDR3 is TGCAGTGCAGGGGGACTAGCGGGGGAGTACCAAGAGACCCAGTACTTC.